Described below is a single TCR beta chain sequence and its context. The antigen remains undetermined. J was trimmed by 7 bases and V by 0 bases; bases with no gene match: 9. Germline V gene data show CDR1 as SGHRS and CDR2 as YFSETQ. The length of the CDR3 is 16 residues. This sample is part of a study of post-analysis software for immune sequencing data. The TCR beta cDNA libraries contained unique molecular identifiers. TCRdb called the PCR reads again in MiXCR, with one record for every CDR3 protein. The sample carries approximately 730,000 distinct CDR3 sequences, roughly 50% recorded once. Study findings and constraints: There were roughly 5 TRBV segments more frequent in patients than controls, and TRBV5-6, TRBV5-1 and TRBV20-1 were among them. Samples from a shared batch, those prepared together, strongly co-clustered by F measure.

The receptor was isolated from a girl aged 5-17 years with multiple sclerosis. The sample was blood. This chain joins TRBV5-1 and TRBJ2-7; TRBD2 matches at 11 bases. The CDR3 nucleotides are TGCGCCAGCAGCTTGGCCGGGACTAGCGGACCTATGGAGCAGTACTTC. This gives the protein CASSLAGTSGPMEQYF.